The 2 T cell receptor beta chains listed next were all sequenced from one sample in a study of beta chain features in type 1 diabetes. Study outcomes and limitations: Shorter TCRB CDR3s, moderately but significantly so, were found in Type 1 diabetes patients in all four CD4+ subsets.

As every portion of the isolated RNA was reverse transcribed, the sequencing read expressed TCRB transcripts. Libraries were prepared by immunoSEQ multiplex PCR; TCRdb keeps only in-frame clonotypes and omits some of them. Among about 170,000 clones listed, 6.5% to 8.5% were seen once. The antigens these receptors bind are not known. Sequenced: central memory CD4+ T cells from blood. All receptors derive from a man aged 18 to 35 with type 1 diabetes.

The gene calls are TRBV28 and TRBJ1-6; D is ambiguous. This CDR3 comprises 15 residues. Germline V gene data show CDR1 as MDHEN and CDR2 as SYDVKM. The V end lost 3 bases, the J end lost 4 bases, and 10 bases lay between the germline ends. CDR3 residues: CASSLAQIYNSPLHF. DNA of the CDR3: TGTGCCAGCAGTTTGGCCCAAATTTATAATTCACCCCTCCACTTT.

Many counts were recorded for this clone. The chain joins TRBV2 to TRBJ2-2; perhaps TRBD2 as D (5 bases). Germline V CDR1 and CDR2: SNHLY, FYNNEI. V dropped 2 bases and J dropped 15 bases, with 13 bases sitting between them. CDR3 length equals 12 residues. This CDR3 is CASSEWHRGMFF. The CDR3 DNA sequence: TGTGCCAGCAGTGAATGGCACCGAGGGATGTTTTTT.